This record covers a single T cell receptor beta chain. The antigen remains undetermined. This record belongs to a study of cytomegalovirus exposure and HLA in healthy donors. Background on the study: Earlier work reported 117 million unique TCR beta sequences from 180 million or so T cells.

The germline CDR1 and CDR2 sequences are SGHTA and FQGTGA. CDR3 size: 15 residues. V lost 5 bases and J lost 0; bases outside the gene matches: 3. Findings and caveats of the study: Later analysis reportedly placed an Asian-associated ancestry cluster below the roughly 670-donor mean in N-insertions.

The PCR used 60 Vbeta and 13 Jbeta primers. Assay used: immunoSEQ multiplex PCR; TCRdb lists only in-frame clones, some missing. The table lists around 70,000 clones, with less than 2% in the top ten. The sequencing sample was made of PBMCs. The gene calls are TRBV7-3 and TRBJ2-1, with 8 bases aligning to TRBD1. The clonotype was recovered from a woman in her thirties in good health and CMV-seronegative. In nucleotides, the CDR3 is TGTGCCAGCAGCGGGGGACAGGCCTCCTACAATGAGCAGTTCTTC. It codes for CASSGGQASYNEQFF.